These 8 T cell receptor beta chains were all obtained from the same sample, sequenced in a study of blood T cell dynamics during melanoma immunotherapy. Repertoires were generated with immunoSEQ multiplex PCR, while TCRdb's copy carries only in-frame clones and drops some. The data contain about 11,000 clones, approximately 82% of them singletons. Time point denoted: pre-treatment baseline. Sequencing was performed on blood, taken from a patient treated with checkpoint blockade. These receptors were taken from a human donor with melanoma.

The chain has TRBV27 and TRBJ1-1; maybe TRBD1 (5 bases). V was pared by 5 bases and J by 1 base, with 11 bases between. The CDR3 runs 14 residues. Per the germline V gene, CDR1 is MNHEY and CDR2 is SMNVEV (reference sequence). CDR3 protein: CASSTGTANTEAFF. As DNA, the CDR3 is TGTGCCAGCAGTACCGGGACGGCGAACACTGAAGCTTTCTTT.

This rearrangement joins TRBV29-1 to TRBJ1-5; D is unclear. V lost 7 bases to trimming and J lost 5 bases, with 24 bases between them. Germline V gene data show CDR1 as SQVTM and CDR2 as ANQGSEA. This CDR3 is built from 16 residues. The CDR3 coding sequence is TGCAGCGCGACGGTCGGGCCGGCGGGAAGCCATCAGCCCCAGCATTTT. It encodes CSATVGPAGSHQPQHF.

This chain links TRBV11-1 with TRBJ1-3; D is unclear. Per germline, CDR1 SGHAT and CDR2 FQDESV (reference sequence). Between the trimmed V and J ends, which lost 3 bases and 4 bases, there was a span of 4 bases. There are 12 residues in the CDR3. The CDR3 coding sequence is TGTGCCAGCAGCTTTGTCGGAAACACCATATATTTT. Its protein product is CASSFVGNTIYF.

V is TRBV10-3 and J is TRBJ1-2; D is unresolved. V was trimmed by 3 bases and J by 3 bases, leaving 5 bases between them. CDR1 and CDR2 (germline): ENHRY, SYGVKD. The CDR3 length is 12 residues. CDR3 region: CAISDDYYGYTF. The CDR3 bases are TGTGCCATCAGTGATGACTACTATGGCTACACCTTC.

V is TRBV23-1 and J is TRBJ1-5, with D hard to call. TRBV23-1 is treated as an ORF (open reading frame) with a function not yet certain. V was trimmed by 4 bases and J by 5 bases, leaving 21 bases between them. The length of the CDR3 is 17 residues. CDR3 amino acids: CASSRVMEGKEHQPQHF. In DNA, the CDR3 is TGCGCCAGCAGTCGAGTCATGGAAGGGAAGGAACATCAGCCCCAGCATTTT.

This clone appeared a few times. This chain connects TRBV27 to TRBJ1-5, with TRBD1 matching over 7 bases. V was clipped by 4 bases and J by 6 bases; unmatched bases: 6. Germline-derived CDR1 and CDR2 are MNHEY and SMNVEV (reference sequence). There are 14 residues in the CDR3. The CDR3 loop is CASSSRQGPQPQHF. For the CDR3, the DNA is TGTGCCAGCAGTTCCCGACAGGGACCTCAGCCCCAGCATTTT.

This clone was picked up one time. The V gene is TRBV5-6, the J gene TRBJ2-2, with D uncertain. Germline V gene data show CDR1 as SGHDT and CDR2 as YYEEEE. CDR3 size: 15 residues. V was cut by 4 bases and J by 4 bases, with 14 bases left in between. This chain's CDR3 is CASSPTFRVTGELFF. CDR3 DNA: TGTGCCAGCAGCCCAACCTTCCGGGTCACCGGGGAGCTGTTTTTT.

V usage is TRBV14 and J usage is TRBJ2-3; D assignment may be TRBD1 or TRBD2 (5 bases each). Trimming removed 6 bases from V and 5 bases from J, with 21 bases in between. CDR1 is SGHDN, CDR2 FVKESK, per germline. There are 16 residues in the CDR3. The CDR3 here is CASSPRGVWRLDTQYF. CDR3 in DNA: TGTGCCAGCAGTCCCCGAGGGGTGTGGCGGTTAGATACGCAGTATTTT.